These T cell receptor beta chains were read from a single sample in a study of shared clonotypes between healthy human individuals. TCRdb keeps only in-frame clones here, not all; method: immunoSEQ multiplex PCR. The sample has around 650,000 clones, 90% to 97% seen once. The specimen sequenced was naive CD8+ T cells sorted from blood. These receptors were taken from a woman in her 30s in good health. The CDR3 runs from the conserved cysteine through the conserved F or W. D genes are given only for firm matches. A row's size may be missing; if present it is once, few, many or a size class.

J: TRBJ1-2; length: 11; size: NA; D: NA; V: TRBV21-1; DNA: TGTGCCAGCAGCATGGAGAACGGCTACACCTTC; CDR3: CASSMENGYTF
J: TRBJ1-5; length: 18; size: once; D: NA; V: TRBV27; DNA: TGTGCCAGCAGGCCTTGGGGGGGGGCCGATTTGAGCAATCAGCCCCAGCATTTT; CDR3: CASRPWGGADLSNQPQHF
J: TRBJ2-7; length: 14; size: NA; D: NA; V: TRBV5-5; DNA: TGTGCCAGCAGCTTTGGTGGTAGCGGCTACGAGCAGTACTTC; CDR3: CASSFGGSGYEQYF
J: TRBJ2-1; length: 12; size: once; D: NA; V: TRBV27; DNA: TGTGCCAGCAGTTTTTCATCTGGTGAGCAGTTCTTC; CDR3: CASSFSSGEQFF
J: TRBJ1-2; length: 16; size: NA; D: NA; V: TRBV29-1; DNA: TGCAGCGTTGAAGGGCCGGGACTGCCGTCAATCTATGGCTACACCTTC; CDR3: CSVEGPGLPSIYGYTF
J: TRBJ2-1; length: 15; size: once; D: NA; V: TRBV27; DNA: TGTGCCAGCAGTTTACAGGGTAGCTACTACAATGAGCAGTTCTTC; CDR3: CASSLQGSYYNEQFF
J: TRBJ2-3; length: 14; size: NA; D: NA; V: TRBV28; DNA: TGTGCCAGCAGTTACATAGCGGAGACAGATACGCAGTATTTT; CDR3: CASSYIAETDTQYF
J: TRBJ2-7; length: 13; size: NA; D: NA; V: TRBV29-1; DNA: TGCAGCGTTGAAGGGACAGCTAACTACGAGCAGTACTTC; CDR3: CSVEGTANYEQYF
J: TRBJ1-5; length: 11; size: NA; D: TRBD1; V: TRBV6-1; DNA: TGTGCCACTGGACAGGGTTGGCCCCAGCATTTT; CDR3: CATGQGWPQHF
J: TRBJ2-1; length: 13; size: NA; D: NA; V: TRBV28; DNA: TGTGCCAGCAGTTCAAGGCTTCGCAATGAGCAGTTCTTC; CDR3: CASSSRLRNEQFF
J: TRBJ2-1; length: 19; size: NA; D: TRBD2; V: TRBV14; DNA: TGTGCCAGCAGCCACCGGGGACTAGCGGGGCTAAGCTCCTACAATGAGCAGTTCTTC; CDR3: CASSHRGLAGLSSYNEQFF
J: TRBJ1-3; length: 13; size: NA; D: NA; V: TRBV4-1; DNA: TGCGCCAGCAGCCAAGTAGGGTTCGACACCATATATTTT; CDR3: CASSQVGFDTIYF
J: TRBJ2-2; length: 16; size: NA; D: TRBD2; V: TRBV28; DNA: TGTGCCAGCAGTTTTCCAAGCGGGAGTGTATCCGGGGAGCTGTTTTTT; CDR3: CASSFPSGSVSGELFF
J: TRBJ1-5; length: 14; size: once; D: NA; V: TRBV7-9; DNA: TGTGCCAGCAGCTTAGACAGCTCCTTCCAGCCCCAGCATTTT; CDR3: CASSLDSSFQPQHF
J: TRBJ2-3; length: 15; size: NA; D: NA; V: TRBV5-6; DNA: TGTGCCAGCAGCTTGGCTCGGGGCTCCACAGATACGCAGTATTTT; CDR3: CASSLARGSTDTQYF
J: TRBJ2-2; length: 12; size: NA; D: NA; V: TRBV7-9; DNA: TGTGCCAGCAGACTCTACACCGGGGAGCTGTTTTTT; CDR3: CASRLYTGELFF
J: TRBJ2-3; length: 14; size: NA; D: NA; V: TRBV28; DNA: TGTGCCAGCAGTTTCGGGGTGAGCACAGATACGCAGTATTTT; CDR3: CASSFGVSTDTQYF
J: TRBJ1-3; length: 11; size: NA; D: NA; V: TRBV29-1; DNA: TGCAGCGTCATTATTCTAAACACCATATATTTT; CDR3: CSVIILNTIYF
J: TRBJ2-7; length: 14; size: NA; D: TRBD2; V: TRBV7-3; DNA: TGTGCCAGCAGCTTAGGCGGGAGTGTAGGGGAGCAGTACTTC; CDR3: CASSLGGSVGEQYF
J: TRBJ2-7; length: 13; size: once; D: NA; V: TRBV2; DNA: TGTGCCAGCGGGGCATCCACAACGGGGGAGCAGTACTTC; CDR3: CASGASTTGEQYF
J: TRBJ2-3; length: 16; size: NA; D: TRBD2; V: TRBV7-8; DNA: TGTGCCAGCAGCACCCCACTAGCGGGAGGTGCAGATACGCAGTATTTT; CDR3: CASSTPLAGGADTQYF
J: TRBJ2-7; length: 14; size: NA; D: NA; V: TRBV7-9; DNA: TGTGCCAGCAGCAACCGGGACGTCCCCTACGAGCAGTACTTC; CDR3: CASSNRDVPYEQYF
J: TRBJ2-1; length: 11; size: NA; D: NA; V: TRBV19; DNA: TGTGCCAGTAAAGCGGACAATGAGCAGTTCTTC; CDR3: CASKADNEQFF
J: TRBJ1-1; length: 13; size: NA; D: TRBD1; V: TRBV19; DNA: TGTGCCAGTAGTATTAGACAGGGGGCAGAAGCTTTCTTT; CDR3: CASSIRQGAEAFF
J: TRBJ2-1; length: 11; size: NA; D: NA; V: TRBV7-2; DNA: TGTGCCAGCAGCCCTAGCAATGAGCAGTTCTTC; CDR3: CASSPSNEQFF
J: TRBJ2-7; length: 17; size: NA; D: TRBD1; V: TRBV25-1; DNA: TGTGCCAGCAGTGACTGGGACAGGGGCGAAACCTTCTACGAGCAGTACTTC; CDR3: CASSDWDRGETFYEQYF
J: TRBJ2-7; length: 16; size: once; D: TRBD1; V: TRBV6-5; DNA: TGTGCCAGCAGTTCCCCTACAGGGGGCTCCTCCTACGAGCAGTACTTC; CDR3: CASSSPTGGSSYEQYF
J: TRBJ2-7; length: 13; size: NA; D: TRBD1; V: TRBV11-2; DNA: TGTGCCAGCAGCCACGGACAGGGGTACGAGCAGTACTTC; CDR3: CASSHGQGYEQYF
J: TRBJ2-3; length: 16; size: NA; D: NA; V: TRBV21-1; DNA: TGTGCCAGCAGCAAAGATCCAGCGGAGGGCACAGATACGCAGTATTTT; CDR3: CASSKDPAEGTDTQYF
J: TRBJ2-2; length: 13; size: NA; D: NA; V: TRBV29-1; DNA: TGCAGCGTTGGGGGGTCGAACACCGGGGAGCTGTTTTTT; CDR3: CSVGGSNTGELFF
J: TRBJ2-1; length: 13; size: NA; D: NA; V: TRBV19; DNA: TGTGCCAGTAGTATGGCCGGGTACAATGAGCAGTTCTTC; CDR3: CASSMAGYNEQFF
J: TRBJ2-7; length: 19; size: NA; D: TRBD2; V: TRBV2; DNA: TGTGCCAGCAGTGGTATACGTGGGAGACTAGCGGGAGGTCCCTACGAGCAGTACTTC; CDR3: CASSGIRGRLAGGPYEQYF
J: TRBJ1-2; length: 13; size: NA; D: NA; V: TRBV6-5; DNA: TGTGCCAGCAGTTCCGGACCTTACTATGGCTACACCTTC; CDR3: CASSSGPYYGYTF
J: TRBJ2-3; length: 13; size: NA; D: NA; V: TRBV7-6; DNA: TGTGCCAGCAGCTTAGCGTCCACAGATACGCAGTATTTT; CDR3: CASSLASTDTQYF
J: TRBJ1-1; length: 12; size: NA; D: NA; V: TRBV5-1; DNA: TGCGCCAGCAGCCGAGGTGACACTGAAGCTTTCTTT; CDR3: CASSRGDTEAFF
J: TRBJ2-2; length: 17; size: NA; D: TRBD2; V: TRBV19; DNA: TGTGCCAGTAGTATCTGGACTAGCGGGTCCACGGCCGGGGAGCTGTTTTTT; CDR3: CASSIWTSGSTAGELFF
J: TRBJ2-5; length: 14; size: NA; D: NA; V: TRBV2; DNA: TGTGCCAGCAGTGATGTCGGGCTACAAGAGACCCAGTACTTC; CDR3: CASSDVGLQETQYF
J: TRBJ2-3; length: 15; size: NA; D: TRBD2; V: TRBV27; DNA: TGTGCCAGCACAATTGCGGGAGGGCCAACAGATACGCAGTATTTT; CDR3: CASTIAGGPTDTQYF
J: TRBJ2-2; length: 16; size: NA; D: TRBD2; V: TRBV28; DNA: TGTGCCAGCAGTTTAGTTGCGGGAGAGGGTATCGGGGAGCTGTTTTTT; CDR3: CASSLVAGEGIGELFF
J: TRBJ2-7; length: 13; size: once; D: NA; V: TRBV10-1; DNA: TGCGCCAGCAGTGACCTCCTGGGCGACGAGCAGTACTTC; CDR3: CASSDLLGDEQYF
J: TRBJ2-4; length: 12; size: NA; D: NA; V: TRBV28; DNA: TGTGCCAGCAGTTTAATGAGGGACATTCAGTACTTC; CDR3: CASSLMRDIQYF
J: TRBJ2-1; length: 15; size: once; D: NA; V: TRBV16; DNA: TGTGCCAGCAGCCAATGGGACCGACTCTACAATGAGCAGTTCTTC; CDR3: CASSQWDRLYNEQFF
J: TRBJ2-1; length: 12; size: NA; D: NA; V: TRBV7-6; DNA: TGTGCCAGCAGCTACCCCGGGGATGAGCAGTTCTTC; CDR3: CASSYPGDEQFF
J: TRBJ1-1; length: 13; size: NA; D: NA; V: TRBV2; DNA: TGTGCCAGCAGTGTGGGGCCTAACACTGAAGCTTTCTTT; CDR3: CASSVGPNTEAFF
J: TRBJ2-7; length: 14; size: NA; D: NA; V: TRBV27; DNA: TGTGCCAGCAGTTTATCGAGGGGGGCGCTTGAGCAGTACTTC; CDR3: CASSLSRGALEQYF
J: TRBJ2-3; length: 14; size: NA; D: NA; V: TRBV11-2; DNA: TGTGCCAGCAGCTTATTACCCAGCTCGGATACGCAGTATTTT; CDR3: CASSLLPSSDTQYF
J: TRBJ2-1; length: 15; size: NA; D: NA; V: TRBV6-1; DNA: TGTGCCAGCAGTCCCCGACTTAGGGGCGGGAATGAGCAGTTCTTC; CDR3: CASSPRLRGGNEQFF
J: TRBJ2-2; length: 14; size: NA; D: TRBD2; V: TRBV7-7; DNA: TGTGCCAGCAGCTCCGGACTAGCCACCGGGGAGCTGTTTTTT; CDR3: CASSSGLATGELFF
J: TRBJ2-2; length: 24; size: NA; D: NA; V: TRBV21-1; DNA: TGTGCCAGCAGCAAAGCGGGACTAGCGGGAACGATAGCTCTGTATTCCCATATTGTTCGGGAGCTGTTTTTT; CDR3: CASSKAGLAGTIALYSHIVRELFF
J: TRBJ1-2; length: 16; size: NA; D: NA; V: TRBV19; DNA: TGTGCCAGTAGTCTTTCCCCGAGGACGGACAACTATGGCTACACCTTC; CDR3: CASSLSPRTDNYGYTF
J: TRBJ1-2; length: 13; size: NA; D: NA; V: TRBV13; DNA: TGTGCCAGCAGTTATATGGGATCCTATGGCTACACCTTC; CDR3: CASSYMGSYGYTF
J: TRBJ1-3; length: 12; size: NA; D: NA; V: TRBV19; DNA: TGTTTCTTCGGTCAGGCTGGAAACACCATATATTTT; CDR3: CFFGQAGNTIYF
J: TRBJ2-1; length: 15; size: NA; D: NA; V: TRBV11-2; DNA: TGTGCCAGCAGCTTAGTCGGGGGTACCTACAATGAGCAGTTCTTC; CDR3: CASSLVGGTYNEQFF
J: TRBJ2-2; length: 13; size: NA; D: NA; V: TRBV30; DNA: TGTGCCTGGGGGACCTTCAGGGCCGGGGAGCTGTTTTTT; CDR3: CAWGTFRAGELFF
J: TRBJ2-2; length: 14; size: NA; D: NA; V: TRBV27; DNA: TGTGCCAGCAGTTTATACGAGAACACCGGGGAGCTGTTTTTT; CDR3: CASSLYENTGELFF
J: TRBJ2-7; length: 13; size: NA; D: NA; V: TRBV7-6; DNA: TGTGCCAGCAGCTTGTTTTTCTTCGGCGAGCAGTACTTC; CDR3: CASSLFFFGEQYF
J: TRBJ1-1; length: 18; size: NA; D: TRBD1; V: TRBV19; DNA: TGTGCCACTCAAACCCGAACAGGGGGCGATCTAATGAACACTGAAGCTTTCTTT; CDR3: CATQTRTGGDLMNTEAFF